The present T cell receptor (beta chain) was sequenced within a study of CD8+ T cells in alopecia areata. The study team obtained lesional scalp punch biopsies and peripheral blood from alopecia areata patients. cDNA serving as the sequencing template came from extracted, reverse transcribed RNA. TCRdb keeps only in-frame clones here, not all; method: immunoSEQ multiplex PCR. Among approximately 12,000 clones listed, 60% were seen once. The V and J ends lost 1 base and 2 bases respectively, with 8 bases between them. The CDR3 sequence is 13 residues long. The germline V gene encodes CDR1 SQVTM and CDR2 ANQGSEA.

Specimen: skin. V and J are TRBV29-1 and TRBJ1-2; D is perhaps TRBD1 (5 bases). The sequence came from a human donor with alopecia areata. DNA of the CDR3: TGCAGCGTTGAAGGAGGGGCCAACTATGGCTACACCTTC. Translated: CSVEGGANYGYTF. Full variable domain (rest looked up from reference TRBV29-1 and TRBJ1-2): SAVISQKPSRDICQRGTSLTIQCQVDSQVTMMFWYRQQPGQSLTLIATANQGSEATYESGFVIDKFPISRPNLTFSTLTVSNMSPEDSSIYLCSVEGGANYGYTFGSGTRLTVV.